This record looks at one T cell receptor beta chain sequence and its context. The antigen remains undetermined. From its re-call of the 5' RACE reads, TCRdb lists each CDR3 protein once, without DNA. The sample data list approximately 170,000 distinct CDR3 sequences. This sample is part of a study of T cells expressing NK-cell markers. The wider study: There were seven HCMV-seropositive donors and one seronegative donor among the eight sequenced. Study conclusions and caveats: Where a handful of donors were concerned, these clonotypes also led the CD3+CD56-NKG2C+ fraction.

CDR1 is MNHNS and CDR2 is SASEGT in the germline V gene. CDR3 length: 14 residues. The chain combines TRBV6-1 with TRBJ2-1; with no DNA, the TCRdb D assignment of TRBD1 cannot be verified. This TCR was sampled from a man aged 18-69 years in good health. Sequenced material: blood T cells: a sorted CD56 or NKG2C T cell subset, CD4+ or CD8+ T cells, or bulk PBMC T cells (not recorded which). This chain's CDR3 is CASSTQGSRNEQFF.